This TCR beta chain was found in a study of metastatic and nonmetastatic thyroid tumors (dated by TCRdb to about 2020). With regard to the full study: For patients with malignant and with benign thyroid disease, the researchers compared repertoires between peripheral blood samples and tumor or nodule tissue samples.

For CDR1 and CDR2, the germline V gene (reference sequence) lists MNHEY and SMNVEV. The CDR3 has 15 amino acids, counting the end cysteine and phenylalanine. The DNA shown is the 45-base CDR3, in frame from base 1. V sheds 3 bases and J sheds 0 bases, leaving 12 bases between their ends. Before undergoing thyroid surgery, none of the patients had been given any kind of treatment. Using T-cell receptor beta sequencing, the researchers looked back retrospectively at clinical samples from patients, gathered between about 2011 and 2019. The library was prepared using PCR. The sequencer was an Illumina HiSeq 4000. The TCR beta-chain CDR3 region of each patient was profiled by high-throughput sequencing. The authors' pipeline ran thus. The researchers built a classifier to tell apart papillary thyroid cancer patients with distant metastasis, based on CDR3 differences among clinicopathological groups. To measure repertoire diversity the researchers used the Shannon index, while the Morisita-Horn index served to gauge how similar the tumor and blood repertoires were. Starting from the raw public reads, TCRdb applied fastp trimming at Q25, assembled clones with MiXCR and retained in-frame beta chains. These V and J calls derive from TCRdb rather than the authors' analysis. The sample table records 6,000 or so clones; 16% of these occur just once. Jointly, the top ten make up approximately 12% of the sample.

Broader findings and caveats from the paper: In both blood and tumor samples, malignant tumors were reported to have significantly higher TCR beta diversity than benign nodules.

A remark on this clone: This receptor's antigen is unknown. No much larger clonotype is one base removed from it; base qualities were not supplied.

The receptor comes from a male donor with papillary thyroid cancer or a benign thyroid nodule (not recorded which). Some clones in this sample may be carry-over from other donors' samples. Sequencing was done on a sample of tumor tissue. The chain employs TRBV27 and TRBJ2-7; there is no confident call for the D gene. Here the CDR3 is given as CASSFSETLSYEQYF. The sequenced DNA is TGTGCCAGCAGTTTCTCGGAAACCCTCTCCTACGAGCAGTACTTC.